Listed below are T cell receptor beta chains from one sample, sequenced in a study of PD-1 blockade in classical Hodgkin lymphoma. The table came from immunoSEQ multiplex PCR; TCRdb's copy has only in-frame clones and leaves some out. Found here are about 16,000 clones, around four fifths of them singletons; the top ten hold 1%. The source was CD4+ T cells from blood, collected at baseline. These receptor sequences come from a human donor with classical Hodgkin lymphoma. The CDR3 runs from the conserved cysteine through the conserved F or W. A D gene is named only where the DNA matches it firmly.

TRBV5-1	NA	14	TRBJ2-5	CASSPWTPAETQYF
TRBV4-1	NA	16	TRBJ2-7	CASSQDRNRVIYEQYF
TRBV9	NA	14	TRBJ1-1	CASSVIAVDTEAFF
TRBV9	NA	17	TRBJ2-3	CASSVEEGAWVTYTQYF
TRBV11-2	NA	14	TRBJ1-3	CASSLGQEGNTIYF
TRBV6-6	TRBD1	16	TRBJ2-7	CASSYPRTGGSGEQYF
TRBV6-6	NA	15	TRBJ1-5	CASSSQGISNQPQHF
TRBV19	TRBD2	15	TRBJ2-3	CASSALRDYTDTQYF
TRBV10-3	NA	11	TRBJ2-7	CAAGLSYEQYF
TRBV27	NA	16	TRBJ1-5	CASSLFWGLSNQPQHF
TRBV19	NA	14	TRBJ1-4	CASSLSQVNEKLFF
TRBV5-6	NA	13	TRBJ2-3	CASSLRGMDTQYF
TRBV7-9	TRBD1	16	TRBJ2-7	CASSSPTGGFLYEQYF
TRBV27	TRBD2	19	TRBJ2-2	CASSLWTSGSLVNTGELFF
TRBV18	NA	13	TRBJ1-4	CASSYRVGEKLFF